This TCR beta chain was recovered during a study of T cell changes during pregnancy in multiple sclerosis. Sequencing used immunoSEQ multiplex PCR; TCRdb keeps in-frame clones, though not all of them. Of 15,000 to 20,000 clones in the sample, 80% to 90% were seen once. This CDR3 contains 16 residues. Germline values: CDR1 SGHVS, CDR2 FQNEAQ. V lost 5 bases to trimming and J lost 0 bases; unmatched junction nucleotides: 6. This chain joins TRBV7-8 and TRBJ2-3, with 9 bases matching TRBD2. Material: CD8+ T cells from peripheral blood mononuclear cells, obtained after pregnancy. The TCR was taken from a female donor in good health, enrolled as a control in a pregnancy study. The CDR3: CASSLQRGVSTDTQYF. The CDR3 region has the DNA TGTGCCAGCAGCCTCCAGCGGGGGGTTAGCACAGATACGCAGTATTTT. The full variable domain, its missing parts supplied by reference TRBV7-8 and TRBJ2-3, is GAGVSQSPRYKVAKRGQDVALRCDPISGHVSLFWYQQALGQGPEFLTYFQNEAQLDKSGLPSDRFFAERPEGSVSTLKIQRTQQEDSAVYLCASSLQRGVSTDTQYFGPGTRLTVL.